This T cell receptor beta chain was identified in a study of low-dose radiotherapy and immunotherapy resistance in tumors. Study-level information: Ipilimumab 1 mg/kg every six weeks, together with nivolumab 240 mg every two weeks, was given intravenously to patients.

Regarding time point: before trial treatment. Each donor was administered nivolumab, ipilimumab, aspirin, low-dose cyclophosphamide and low-dose radiotherapy. The presence of advanced solid tumors lacking tumor-infiltrating lymphocytes characterized eligible patients. V shed 5 bases and J shed 4 bases, with 16 bases lying between them. CDR3 length equals 15 residues. Germline V CDR1 and CDR2: SGHRS, YFSETQ. Primers used for first-strand cDNA, a TRAV- and TRBV-specific set, covered both alpha and beta chains. The TCRs were subjected to amplification over approximately 20 PCR cycles employing a constant-region primer in conjunction with a V-primer adapter. One entry per CDR3 protein results from TCRdb running MiXCR on the reads. The table records tens of thousands of distinct CDR3 sequences, 25% to 40% of them present only once. This clonotype was seen a few times.

The sequencing here drew on PBMCs, taken before treatment. This chain connects TRBV5-1 to TRBJ1-3, with D maybe TRBD1 (5 bases). The sequence was collected from a male donor with gallbladder cancer. Here the CDR3 DNA reads TGCGCCAGCAGGCCTGCCGGGACGGAAGGAAACACCATATATTTT. Amino acids: CASRPAGTEGNTIYF.